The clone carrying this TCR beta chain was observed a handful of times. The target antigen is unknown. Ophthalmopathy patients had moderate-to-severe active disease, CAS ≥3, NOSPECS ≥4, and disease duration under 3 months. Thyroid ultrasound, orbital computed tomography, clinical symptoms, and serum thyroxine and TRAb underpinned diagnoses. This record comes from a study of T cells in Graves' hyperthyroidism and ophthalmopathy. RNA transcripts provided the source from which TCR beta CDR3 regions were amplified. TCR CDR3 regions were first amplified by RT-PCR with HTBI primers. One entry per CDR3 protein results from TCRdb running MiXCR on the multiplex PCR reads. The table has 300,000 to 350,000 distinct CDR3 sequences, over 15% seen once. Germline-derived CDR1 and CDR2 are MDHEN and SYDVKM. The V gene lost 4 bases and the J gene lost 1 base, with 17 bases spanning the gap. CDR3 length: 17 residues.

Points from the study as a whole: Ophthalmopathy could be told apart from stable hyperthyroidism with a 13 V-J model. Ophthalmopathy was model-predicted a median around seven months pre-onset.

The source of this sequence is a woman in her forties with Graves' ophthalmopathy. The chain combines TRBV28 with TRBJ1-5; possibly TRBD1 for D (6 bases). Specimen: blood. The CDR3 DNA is TGTGCCAGCAGTTCCCGTTTCCGGGGGGCGAGCAATCAGCCCCAGCATTTT. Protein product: CASSSRFRGASNQPQHF.